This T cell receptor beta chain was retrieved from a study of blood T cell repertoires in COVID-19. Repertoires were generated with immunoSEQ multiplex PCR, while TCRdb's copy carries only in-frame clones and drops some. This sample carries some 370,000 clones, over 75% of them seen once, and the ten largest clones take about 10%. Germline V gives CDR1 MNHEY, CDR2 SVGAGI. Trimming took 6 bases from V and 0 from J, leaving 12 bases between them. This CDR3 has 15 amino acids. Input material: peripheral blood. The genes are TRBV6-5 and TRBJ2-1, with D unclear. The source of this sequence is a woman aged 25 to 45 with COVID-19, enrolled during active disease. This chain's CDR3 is CASRRAPSSYNEQFF. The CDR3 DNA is TGTGCCAGCAGAAGAGCCCCGAGCTCCTACAATGAGCAGTTCTTC.